This TCR beta chain was sequenced in a study of human T cells and chemical hapten exposure. Across the study: The study traced per-sample TCR yield variation mainly to small differences in pooled library volumes.

Findings and caveats of the study: Sensitization with DPC brought no change to TCRs above 1 in 1000 in frequency.

This clonotype has a count of ten or more. Its target is unknown. From germline, CDR1 is MGHRA and CDR2 YSYEKL. V gave up 1 base and J gave up 9 bases; unmatched junction bases: 11. The CDR3 extends over 17 amino acids. The time point here: patch test 1, 2 weeks after DPC sensitization. The treatment: therapeutic diphenylcyclopropenone sensitization with weekly scalp DPC. Blood sampling occurred before each patch-test application. Using its own MiXCR run on the RACE reads, TCRdb lists one record per CDR3 protein. This sample yields some 380,000 distinct CDR3 sequences, of which around 4.8% are seen a single time; 2% to 2.5% belongs to the top ten.

This clonotype was sampled from a woman aged 45-60 years with alopecia areata. Some clones in this sample may be carry-over from other donors' samples. Sequencing used whole blood, obtained in connection with sensitization to the hapten diphenylcyclopropenone (DPC). The chain carries TRBV4-1 and TRBJ2-1, with TRBD2 matching 11 bases. CDR3 nucleotide sequence: TGCGCCAGCAGCCAAGGACCCCCGGTAGCGGGGGGGCCTGAGCAGTTCTTC. It encodes CASSQGPPVAGGPEQFF.